These T cell receptor beta chains were read from a single sample in a study of cytotoxic CD8 clonotypes in ibrutinib-treated CLL. Sequencing was performed with immunoSEQ multiplex PCR; in TCRdb, only in-frame clones are kept and a portion is missing. The table shows 150,000 to 200,000 clones, with roughly 80% occurring only once. The sequencing used PBMCs, collected after 24 months of ibrutinib treatment. The receptors were sampled from a human donor with chronic lymphocytic leukemia. Each CDR3 is given with its conserved first and last residue. The D gene is left open where the match is weak. Expanded clones get a size class; other rows say once, few or many, or leave the size out.

clone size,J gene,D gene,V gene,CDR3 protein,CDR3 DNA
NA,TRBJ2-1,TRBD2,TRBV19,CASSRASGSYNEQFF,TGTGCCAGTAGTAGGGCTAGCGGCTCCTACAATGAGCAGTTCTTC
few,TRBJ1-2,NA,TRBV6-4,CASSAQGGYGYTF,TGTGCCAGCAGTGCACAGGGCGGTTATGGCTACACCTTC
NA,TRBJ2-2,NA,TRBV6-6,CASGAGELFF,TGTGCCAGCGGGGCCGGGGAGCTGTTTTTT
NA,TRBJ1-2,NA,TRBV5-5,CASSQTTHSYYGYTF,TGTGCCAGCAGCCAAACCACCCACAGTTACTATGGCTACACCTTC
NA,TRBJ1-6,TRBD1,TRBV5-5,CASSPGTGMSYNSPLHF,TGTGCCAGCAGTCCCGGGACAGGCATGTCCTATAATTCACCCCTCCACTTT
once,TRBJ2-5,NA,TRBV7-3,CASSPSGLGTQYF,TGTGCCAGCAGCCCTTCTGGCTTGGGGACCCAGTACTTC
NA,TRBJ1-1,NA,TRBV7-2,CASSRLPLAEAFF,TGTGCCAGCAGCCGTTTACCTTTGGCTGAAGCTTTCTTT
NA,TRBJ1-2,NA,TRBV5-6,CASSLRGRDRTNYGYTF,TGTGCCAGCAGCCTTCGAGGCAGGGATCGTACTAACTATGGCTACACCTTC
NA,TRBJ1-1,NA,TRBV11-2,CASSLSGTRTFF,TGTGCCAGCAGCTTAAGCGGGACAAGAACTTTCTTT
NA,TRBJ1-3,NA,TRBV6-1,CASWETGNTIYF,TGTGCCAGCTGGGAAACTGGAAACACCATATATTTT
NA,TRBJ2-5,TRBD2,TRBV14,CASSQDWPGLAGFQETQYF,TGTGCCAGCAGCCAAGATTGGCCGGGACTAGCGGGATTTCAGGAGACCCAGTACTTC
once,TRBJ1-2,TRBD1,TRBV29-1,CSVDGQGRGSYGYTF,TGCAGCGTTGACGGACAGGGTAGGGGGTCCTATGGCTACACCTTC
NA,TRBJ1-3,TRBD1,TRBV6-5,CASSSGQEGNTIYF,TGTGCCAGCAGCTCCGGACAGGAGGGAAACACCATATATTTT
NA,TRBJ1-2,NA,TRBV4-3,CASSQYRDYGYTF,TGCGCCAGCAGCCAATACAGGGACTATGGCTACACCTTC
NA,TRBJ1-3,NA,TRBV7-6,CASSTGANSGNTIYF,TGTGCCAGCAGCACCGGGGCTAACTCTGGAAACACCATATATTTT
NA,TRBJ2-7,TRBD2,TRBV5-1,CASSVPGLAGLSYEQYF,TGCGCCAGCAGCGTACCGGGACTAGCGGGCCTCTCCTACGAGCAGTACTTC
NA,TRBJ2-3,TRBD1,TRBV9,CASSSDRVTDTQYF,TGTGCCAGCAGTTCGGACAGGGTAACGGATACGCAGTATTTT
NA,TRBJ2-7,TRBD2,TRBV6-1,CASGAGTSGRAVYEQYF,TGTGCCAGCGGTGCCGGGACTAGCGGGAGGGCGGTGTACGAGCAGTACTTC
NA,TRBJ2-1,NA,TRBV6-1,CASRNLGSTNEQFF,TGTGCCAGCAGGAACTTAGGTAGTACGAATGAGCAGTTCTTC
NA,TRBJ1-4,TRBD1,TRBV7-9,CASSPTGVGEKLFF,TGTGCCAGCAGCCCGACAGGGGTCGGGGAAAAACTGTTTTTT
NA,TRBJ2-5,NA,TRBV7-2,CASSPGTGVRQETQYF,TGTGCCAGCAGTCCGGGGACGGGGGTTCGCCAAGAGACCCAGTACTTC
NA,TRBJ2-3,NA,TRBV7-2,CASSPLVLATSTDTQYF,TGTGCCAGCAGCCCCCTCGTGCTCGCTACTAGCACAGATACGCAGTATTTT
NA,TRBJ2-7,TRBD1,TRBV7-2,CASSQTGGGYEQYF,TGTGCCAGCAGCCAGACAGGGGGCGGATACGAGCAGTACTTC